These T cell receptor beta chains were read from a single sample in a study of a mutant IDH1 vaccine in newly diagnosed glioma. Some clones are missing from TCRdb's copy, which holds only in-frame ones; the method was immunoSEQ multiplex PCR. In the table there are 73,000 or so clones, roughly 84% of which are singletons. No antigen has been identified for these receptors. Sequencing used PBMCs, obtained from a glioma patient whose treatment included an IDH1 peptide vaccine. The receptor set was obtained from a man between 18 and 35 years old with glioma. Each CDR3 is given with its conserved first and last residue. The D gene is left open where the match is weak. Expanded clones get a size class; other rows say once, few or many, or leave the size out.

- | TRBD1 | TRBJ2-1 | TRBV27 | TGTGCCAGCGCAAATTACCGGGACAGGGGATCGTATGAGCAGTTCTTC | CASANYRDRGSYEQFF
- | TRBD2 | TRBJ2-2 | TRBV25-1 | TGTGCCAGCAGTGCGGGACTACACACCGGGGAGCTGTTTTTT | CASSAGLHTGELFF
- | TRBD1 | TRBJ1-5 | TRBV30 | TGTGTCTGGAGTGGACAGGGGAATCAGCCCCAGCATTTT | CVWSGQGNQPQHF
- | - | TRBJ2-1 | TRBV6-4 | TGTGCCAGCAGTGAAAGTCACCTTTTCCCCGAGCAGTTCTTC | CASSESHLFPEQFF
- | - | TRBJ2-2 | TRBV18 | TGTGCCAGCTCACTATACACGTTATCAGCGAACACCGGGGAGCTGTTTTTT | CASSLYTLSANTGELFF
- | - | TRBJ1-5 | TRBV15 | TGTGCCACCAGCAGCTTGGGGGAAATCGGCCAGCCCCAGCATTTT | CATSSLGEIGQPQHF
- | - | TRBJ1-2 | TRBV5-1 | TGCGCCAGCAGCCCCCCCGGTGAGGGAAACTATGGCTACACCTTC | CASSPPGEGNYGYTF
once | TRBD1 | TRBJ1-1 | TRBV7-6 | TGTGCCAGCAGCCGACAGGGATCGAACACTGAAGCTTTCTTT | CASSRQGSNTEAFF
- | - | TRBJ2-7 | TRBV6-1 | TGTGCCAGCAGCGCTCAGCTCTACGAGCAGTACTTC | CASSAQLYEQYF
- | - | TRBJ1-5 | TRBV7-6 | TGTGCCAGCAGCGACAGTCTCGGGTATCAGCCCCAGCATTTT | CASSDSLGYQPQHF
- | - | TRBJ1-5 | TRBV27 | TGTGCCAGCAGGGCCCAGGGGCCTGGGAATCAGCCCCAGCATTTT | CASRAQGPGNQPQHF
few | TRBD1 | TRBJ1-1 | TRBV30 | TGTGCCGTTAGACAGGGTTTCGCTGAAGCTTTCTTT | CAVRQGFAEAFF
many | TRBD1 | TRBJ1-2 | TRBV19 | TGTGCCAGTAGTACCCGACAGGGCTTCGGTTTGAGGGATGGCTACACCTTC | CASSTRQGFGLRDGYTF
- | - | TRBJ1-2 | TRBV5-4 | TGTGCCAGCAGCTTGGGGGACACCTCTAACTATGGCTACACCTTC | CASSLGDTSNYGYTF
- | TRBD1 | TRBJ2-3 | TRBV6-5 | TGTGCCAGCAGGGGGGCAGGGGGCTCAGATACGCAGTATTTT | CASRGAGGSDTQYF
- | - | TRBJ2-5 | TRBV25-1 | TGTGCCAGCAGTGAATGGTCGGGACTTCAAGAGACCCAGTACTTC | CASSEWSGLQETQYF
- | - | TRBJ1-1 | TRBV9 | TGTGCCAGCAGCGTAGCGGTTAACACTGAAGCTTTCTTT | CASSVAVNTEAFF
- | - | TRBJ1-2 | TRBV29-1 | TGCAGCGTCTCCAGGGAGGCGGGTGGCTACACCTTC | CSVSREAGGYTF
once | - | TRBJ2-5 | TRBV13 | TGTGCCAGCAGCGGAGAGGGCCAAGAGACCCAGTACTTC | CASSGEGQETQYF
- | - | TRBJ1-5 | TRBV4-2 | TGTGCCAGCAGCCAAGATTACAGCAATCAGCCCCAGCATTTT | CASSQDYSNQPQHF
- | TRBD1 | TRBJ1-3 | TRBV28 | TGTGCCAGCAGTGGGGACAGGGCAACTGGAAACACCATATATTTT | CASSGDRATGNTIYF
- | TRBD1 | TRBJ2-5 | TRBV7-2 | TGTGCCAGCAGCCCATACAGGGGGCAGGATGGGACCCAGTACTTC | CASSPYRGQDGTQYF
once | TRBD2 | TRBJ2-1 | TRBV4-3 | TGCGCCAGCAGCCAAGAAAGGCGGGGGAGCTACAATGAGCAGTTCTTC | CASSQERRGSYNEQFF
few | - | TRBJ1-1 | TRBV30 | TGTGCCTCCCTATCTCCCATGTGGGGTGAAGCTTTCTTT | CASLSPMWGEAFF
- | - | TRBJ1-5 | TRBV6-6 | TGTGCCAGCAGCTTACTAGGACGGAGTAATCAGCCCCAGCATTTT | CASSLLGRSNQPQHF
- | TRBD1 | TRBJ2-7 | TRBV25-1 | TGTGCCAGCAGTGTGACAGGGCCGTACGAGCAGTACTTC | CASSVTGPYEQYF
- | - | TRBJ2-7 | TRBV5-4 | TGTGCCAGCAGCTTAGGATCACTGAGCTCCTACGAGCAGTACTTC | CASSLGSLSSYEQYF
few | TRBD1 | TRBJ1-5 | TRBV2 | TGTGCCAGCAGTGATTCGTCACAGGGGGCGCGTGTGAATCAGCCCCAGCATTTT | CASSDSSQGARVNQPQHF
- | - | TRBJ2-2 | TRBV19 | TGTGCCAGTAGTATAGGCCTAGCGAACACCGGGGAGCTGTTTTTT | CASSIGLANTGELFF
- | - | TRBJ1-2 | TRBV6-1 | TGTGCCACCGGGTACAACTATGGCTACACCTTC | CATGYNYGYTF
- | TRBD1 | TRBJ1-2 | TRBV4-2 | TGTGCCAGCAGCCAAGTCCCGGGACAGGTGGGGACCTATGGCTACACCTTC | CASSQVPGQVGTYGYTF
once | - | TRBJ2-1 | TRBV5-6 | TGTGCCAGCAGCTTCCGGGACGCTTCCTACAATGAGCAGTTCTTC | CASSFRDASYNEQFF
- | - | TRBJ1-5 | TRBV19 | TGTGCCAGTAGTAACTTAGGCGCAACCACGTATAGCAATCAGCCCCAGCATTTT | CASSNLGATTYSNQPQHF
- | TRBD1 | TRBJ1-5 | TRBV29-1 | TGCAGCGTTGCTGGGGCAGGGGGCGCCCCCAATCAGCCCCAGCATTTT | CSVAGAGGAPNQPQHF
- | TRBD1 | TRBJ1-5 | TRBV18 | TGTGCCAGCTCACCATCGGGACAGGTTCGCAATCAGCCCCAGCATTTT | CASSPSGQVRNQPQHF
- | - | TRBJ2-1 | TRBV5-1 | TGCGCCAGCAGCTTCTCTCCAACCATAACCTCCTACAATGAGCAGTTCTTC | CASSFSPTITSYNEQFF
- | - | TRBJ1-2 | TRBV7-9 | TGTGCCAGCAGCTCACTACTGGGGTTTGGCTACACCTTC | CASSSLLGFGYTF
- | TRBD1 | TRBJ1-1 | TRBV5-1 | TGCGCCAGCAGCTTGGAGGGACAGGGGGCAAAAGCTTTCTTT | CASSLEGQGAKAFF
- | - | TRBJ2-2 | TRBV6-5 | TGTGCCAGCACCAGTCTTCGAGCACCTGCCGGGGAGCTGTTTTTT | CASTSLRAPAGELFF
- | - | TRBJ1-2 | TRBV5-1 | TGCGCCAGCAGCTTGGCAGGAGACGGGGGTTGGGGCTACACCTTC | CASSLAGDGGWGYTF
- | - | TRBJ1-1 | TRBV6-6 | TGTGCCAGCAGTTACTCTGGGGGGACTGAAGCTTTCTTT | CASSYSGGTEAFF